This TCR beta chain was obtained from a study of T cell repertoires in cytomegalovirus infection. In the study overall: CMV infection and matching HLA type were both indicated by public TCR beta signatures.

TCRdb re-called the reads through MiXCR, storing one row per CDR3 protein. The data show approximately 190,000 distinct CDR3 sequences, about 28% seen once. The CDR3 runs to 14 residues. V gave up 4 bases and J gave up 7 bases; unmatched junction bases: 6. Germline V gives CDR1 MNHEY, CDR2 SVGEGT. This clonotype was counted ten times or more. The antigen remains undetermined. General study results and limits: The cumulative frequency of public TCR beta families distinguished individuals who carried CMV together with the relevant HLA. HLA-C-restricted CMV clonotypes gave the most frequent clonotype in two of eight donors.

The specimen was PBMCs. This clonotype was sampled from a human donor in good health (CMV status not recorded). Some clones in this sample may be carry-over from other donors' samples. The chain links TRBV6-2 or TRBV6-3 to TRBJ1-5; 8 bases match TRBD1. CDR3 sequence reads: CASSSEAGGQPQHF. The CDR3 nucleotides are TGTGCCAGCAGTTCTGAGGCAGGGGGCCAGCCCCAGCATTTT.